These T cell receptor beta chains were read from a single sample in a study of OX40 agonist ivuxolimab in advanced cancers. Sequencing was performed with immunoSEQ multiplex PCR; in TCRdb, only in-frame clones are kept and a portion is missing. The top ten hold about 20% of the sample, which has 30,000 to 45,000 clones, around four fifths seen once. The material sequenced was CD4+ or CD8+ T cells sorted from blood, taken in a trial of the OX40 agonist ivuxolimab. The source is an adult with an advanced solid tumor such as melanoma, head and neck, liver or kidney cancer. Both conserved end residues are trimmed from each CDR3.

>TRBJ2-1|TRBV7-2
ASSVDTGSYNEQF
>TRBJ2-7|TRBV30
AWRGGGRSEQY
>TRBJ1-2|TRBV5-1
ASRPGQDYGYT
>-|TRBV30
AWSGPTLKGSYEQY
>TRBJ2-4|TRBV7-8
ASSLDRLGNIQY
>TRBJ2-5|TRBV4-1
ASSQDGLTQY
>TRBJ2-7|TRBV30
AWDRGTEQY
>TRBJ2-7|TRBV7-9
ASSLGRTYEQY
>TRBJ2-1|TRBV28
ASSLWDLSYNEQF
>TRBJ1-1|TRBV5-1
ASSLAMGEAF
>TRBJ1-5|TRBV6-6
ASSLPGSSANQPQH
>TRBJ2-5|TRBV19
ASSPSGNQETQY
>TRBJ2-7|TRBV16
ASSQSRVPALDEQY
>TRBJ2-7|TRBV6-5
ASSYDRGYEQY
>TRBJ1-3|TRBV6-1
ASSDPGGGNTIY
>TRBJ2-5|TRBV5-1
ASMRSGGQETQY
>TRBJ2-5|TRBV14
ASSRGMYQETQY
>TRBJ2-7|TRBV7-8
ASSLAGTYEQY
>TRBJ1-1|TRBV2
ASSRDLGAEAF
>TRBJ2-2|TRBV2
ASSAGGGTGELF
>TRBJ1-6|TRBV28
ASSASGSSYNSPLH
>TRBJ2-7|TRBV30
AWGTGGYEQY